The clone carrying this TCR beta chain appeared many times. Its antigen is still unknown. The CDR3 totals 14 residues. CDR1 is DFQATT and CDR2 is SNEGSKA in the germline V gene (reference sequence). The 5'RACE method, run with constant-segment primers, produced TCR alpha and TCR beta cDNA libraries (carrying sample barcodes and UMIs). TCRdb reprocessed the 5' RACE reads with MiXCR, giving one entry per CDR3 protein. Here the sample spans roughly 150,000 distinct CDR3 sequences, approximately 14% being singletons. This entry is derived from a study of T-cell memory formation after mild COVID-19. Findings of the study overall: Among CD4+ contracting clones, most were CM and EM, and CD8+ ones EMRA.

The sample taken for sequencing was PBMCs or a T cell subset sorted from them (not recorded which). The receptor was derived from an adult woman who had mild COVID-19 (a few samples of this study predate the infection). Cell type and time point are not known. This sequence joins TRBV20-1 and TRBJ2-5; D possibly uses TRBD1 or TRBD2 (5 bases each). The CDR3 sequence: CSWGIGTYQETQYF. CDR3 DNA sequence: TGCAGCTGGGGGATTGGGACGTACCAAGAGACCCAGTACTTC.